This T cell receptor (beta chain) is from a study of blood T cell repertoires in COVID-19. Study as a whole: There were acute and convalescent COVID-19 samples, and they came from the United States, Italy and Spain.

This clone was counted only a few times. This CDR3 contains 14 residues. CDR1 SQVTM and CDR2 ANQGSEA come from the germline V gene. Losses at the gene ends were 7 bases for V and 3 bases for J; bases not matched to a gene: 9. Authors' data handling: Estimation of nucleated cell counts relied on the amplification of reference gene primers. Using immunoSEQ multiplex PCR, the repertoire was profiled, and TCRdb retains in-frame clones only, with some absent. Clone size and the V and J calls come from that table; the DNA yielded D and trimming. The sample records approximately 250,000 clones, about nine tenths being singletons.

This receptor was identified in an older woman who had recovered from COVID-19. The chain links TRBV29-1 to TRBJ1-1; 9 bases are shared with TRBD1. Sequenced: peripheral blood. In DNA form, the CDR3 reads TGCAGCGGTGCGGACAGGGGTAGGTACACTGAAGCTTTCTTT. It translates to CSGADRGRYTEAFF. The variable domain in full, completed from reference TRBV29-1 and TRBJ1-1, reads SAVISQKPSRDICQRGTSLTIQCQVDSQVTMMFWYRQQPGQSLTLIATANQGSEATYESGFVIDKFPISRPNLTFSTLTVSNMSPEDSSIYLCSGADRGRYTEAFFGQGTRLTVV.